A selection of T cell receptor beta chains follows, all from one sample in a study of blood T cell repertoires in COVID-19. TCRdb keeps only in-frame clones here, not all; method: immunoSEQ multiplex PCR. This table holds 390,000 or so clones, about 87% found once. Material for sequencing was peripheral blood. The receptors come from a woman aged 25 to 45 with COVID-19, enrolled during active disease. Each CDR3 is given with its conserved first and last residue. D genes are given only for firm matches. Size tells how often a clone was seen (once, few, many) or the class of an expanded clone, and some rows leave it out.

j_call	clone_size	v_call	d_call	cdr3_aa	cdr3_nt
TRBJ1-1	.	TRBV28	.	CASRPRDTVNTEAFF	TGTGCCAGCAGACCTCGGGACACCGTGAACACTGAAGCTTTCTTT
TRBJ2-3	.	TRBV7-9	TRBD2	CASSYLPGLAGGPSDTQYF	TGTGCCAGCAGTTACTTACCGGGACTAGCGGGAGGGCCGAGCGATACGCAGTATTTT
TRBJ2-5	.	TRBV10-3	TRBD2	CAISRREDVETQYF	TGTGCCATCAGTAGACGGGAGGATGTGGAGACCCAGTACTTC
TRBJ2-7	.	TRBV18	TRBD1	CASSPPGQSYEQYF	TGTGCCAGCTCACCTCCGGGACAGTCCTACGAGCAGTACTTC
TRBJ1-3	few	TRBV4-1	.	CASSQALTDHSGNTIYF	TGCGCCAGCAGCCAAGCTTTGACAGACCACTCTGGAAACACCATATATTTT
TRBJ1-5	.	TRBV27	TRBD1	CASSPRTGGIYSNQPQHF	TGTGCCAGCAGTCCCCGGACAGGGGGGATATATAGCAATCAGCCCCAGCATTTT
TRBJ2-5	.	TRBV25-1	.	CASSTQTGVAQYF	TGTGCCAGCAGCACCCAGACGGGGGTGGCCCAGTACTTC
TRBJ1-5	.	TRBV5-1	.	CASSLAGGPNQPQHF	TGCGCCAGCAGCTTGGCCGGGGGGCCTAATCAGCCCCAGCATTTT
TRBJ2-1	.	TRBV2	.	CASSAMREQFF	TGTGCCAGCAGCGCAATGAGGGAGCAGTTCTTC
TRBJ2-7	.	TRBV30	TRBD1	CAWSLGGTGTYEQYF	TGTGCCTGGAGTCTGGGGGGGACAGGGACCTACGAGCAGTACTTC
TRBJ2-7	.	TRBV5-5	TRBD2	CASSSAPPQGGSEQYF	TGTGCCAGCAGCTCCGCCCCTCCCCAGGGAGGGTCCGAGCAGTACTTC
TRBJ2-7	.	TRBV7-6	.	CASSSRLHLEQYF	TGTGCCAGCAGCTCCCGACTACACCTCGAGCAGTACTTC
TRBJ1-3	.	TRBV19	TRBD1	CASSTGQAQGGGNTIYF	TGTGCCAGTAGTACCGGACAGGCCCAAGGCGGTGGAAACACCATATATTTT
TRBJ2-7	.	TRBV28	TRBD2	CASSLPGLAGVMTYEQYF	TGTGCCAGCAGTTTGCCGGGACTAGCGGGAGTTATGACCTACGAGCAGTACTTC
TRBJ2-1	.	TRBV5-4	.	CASSLGSPGEQFF	TGTGCCAGCAGCTTGGGCTCCCCGGGAGAGCAGTTCTTC
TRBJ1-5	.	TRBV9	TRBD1	CASSPTGDSNQPQHF	TGTGCCAGCAGCCCGACAGGGGATAGCAATCAGCCCCAGCATTTT
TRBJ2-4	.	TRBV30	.	CAWSVGGLGLQYF	TGTGCCTGGAGTGTAGGGGGATTGGGGCTTCAGTACTTC
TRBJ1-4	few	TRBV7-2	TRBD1	CASSLATGQVREKLFF	TGTGCCAGCAGCTTAGCGACTGGACAGGTTAGGGAAAAACTGTTTTTT
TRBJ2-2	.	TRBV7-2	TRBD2	CASSYLAGVTGELFF	TGTGCCAGCAGCTACCTAGCGGGAGTCACCGGGGAGCTGTTTTTT
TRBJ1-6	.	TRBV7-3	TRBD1	CASSSGQGNSPLHF	TGTGCCAGCAGCTCTGGACAGGGAAATTCACCCCTCCACTTT
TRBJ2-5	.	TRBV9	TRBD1	CASSVGTVETQYF	TGTGCCAGCAGCGTGGGGACAGTAGAGACCCAGTACTTC
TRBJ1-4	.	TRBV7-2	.	CASSLAIGQWINEKLFF	TGTGCCAGCAGCTTAGCTATAGGACAATGGATTAATGAAAAACTGTTTTTT
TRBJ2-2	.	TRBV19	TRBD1	CASSSGTGDFVGELFF	TGTGCCAGTAGCTCCGGGACAGGGGATTTTGTCGGGGAGCTGTTTTTT
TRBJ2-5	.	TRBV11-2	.	CASSLGTTETQYF	TGTGCCAGCAGCTTAGGGACAACGGAGACCCAGTACTTC
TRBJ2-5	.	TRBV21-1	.	CASSSAQETQYF	TGTGCCAGCAGCAGCGCCCAAGAGACCCAGTACTTC
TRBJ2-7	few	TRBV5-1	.	CASSTTVGYEQYF	TGCGCCAGCAGTACGACAGTTGGTTACGAGCAGTACTTC
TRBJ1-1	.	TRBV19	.	CASRHPTANTEAFF	TGTGCCAGCCGTCATCCGACTGCGAACACTGAAGCTTTCTTT
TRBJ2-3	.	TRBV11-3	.	CASSSSGLHTQYF	TGTGCCAGCAGCTCTTCAGGGTTGCATACGCAGTATTTT
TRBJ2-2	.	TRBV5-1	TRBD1	CASNVRVNRGNTGELFF	TGCGCCAGCAATGTTCGGGTGAACAGGGGAAACACCGGGGAGCTGTTTTTT
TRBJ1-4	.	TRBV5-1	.	CASSPGANEKLFF	TGCGCCAGCAGCCCCGGGGCTAATGAAAAACTGTTTTTT
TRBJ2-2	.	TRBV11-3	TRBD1	CASAITNRGPTGELFF	TGTGCCAGCGCCATAACCAATAGGGGGCCCACCGGGGAGCTGTTTTTT
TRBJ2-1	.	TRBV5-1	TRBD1	CASSLDRGSYNEQFF	TGCGCCAGCAGCCTGGACAGGGGGTCCTACAATGAGCAGTTCTTC
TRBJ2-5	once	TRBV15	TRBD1	CATSSRDRGETQYF	TGTGCCACCAGCTCCCGGGACAGGGGAGAGACCCAGTACTTC
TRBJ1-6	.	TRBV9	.	CASSVEGVPNSPLHF	TGTGCCAGCAGCGTAGAGGGGGTCCCTAATTCACCCCTCCACTTT
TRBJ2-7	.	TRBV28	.	CASSQARTYEQYF	TGTGCCAGCAGCCAAGCGCGAACCTACGAGCAGTACTTC
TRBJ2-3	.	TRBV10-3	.	CAISEPRRTDTQYF	TGTGCCATCAGTGAGCCTAGACGCACAGATACGCAGTATTTT
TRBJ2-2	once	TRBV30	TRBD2	CAWSTGGRTGELFF	TGTGCCTGGAGTACGGGCGGGAGAACCGGGGAGCTGTTTTTT
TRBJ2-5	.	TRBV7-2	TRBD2	CASSLAGLARQGETQYF	TGTGCCAGCAGCTTAGCGGGACTAGCGAGGCAGGGAGAGACCCAGTACTTC
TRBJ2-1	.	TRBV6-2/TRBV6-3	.	CASSFGRGRYYNEQFF	TGTGCCAGCAGTTTTGGGCGGGGCCGTTACTACAATGAGCAGTTCTTC
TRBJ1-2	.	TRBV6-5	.	CASSQIQANYGYTF	TGTGCCAGCAGCCAGATACAGGCTAACTATGGCTACACCTTC
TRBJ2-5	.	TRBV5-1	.	CASSRGAGQETQYF	TGCGCCAGCAGCCGGGGGGCGGGCCAAGAGACCCAGTACTTC
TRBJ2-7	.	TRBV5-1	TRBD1	CASTRSTGGSYEQYF	TGCGCCAGCACCCGCTCCACAGGGGGATCCTACGAGCAGTACTTC
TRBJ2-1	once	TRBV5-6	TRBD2	CASSLASGRVHNEQFF	TGTGCCAGCAGCTTGGCTAGCGGGAGAGTCCACAATGAGCAGTTCTTC
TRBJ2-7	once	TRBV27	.	CASSSGVGVGSYEQYF	TGTGCCAGCAGTTCAGGGGTGGGAGTGGGTTCCTACGAGCAGTACTTC
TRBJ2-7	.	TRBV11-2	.	CASSTGTLSSYEQYF	TGTGCCAGCAGCACAGGTACCTTGAGCTCCTACGAGCAGTACTTC
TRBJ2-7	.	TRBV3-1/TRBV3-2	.	CASSRPGRIYEQYF	TGTGCCAGCAGCCGGCCGGGGAGGATCTACGAGCAGTACTTC
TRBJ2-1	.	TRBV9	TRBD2	CASSPQEGTSGYNEQFF	TGTGCCAGCAGCCCTCAGGAGGGGACTAGCGGGTACAATGAGCAGTTCTTC
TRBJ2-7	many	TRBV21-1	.	CASDQTVPFPGEQYF	TGTGCCAGCGACCAAACAGTCCCATTCCCGGGGGAGCAGTACTTC